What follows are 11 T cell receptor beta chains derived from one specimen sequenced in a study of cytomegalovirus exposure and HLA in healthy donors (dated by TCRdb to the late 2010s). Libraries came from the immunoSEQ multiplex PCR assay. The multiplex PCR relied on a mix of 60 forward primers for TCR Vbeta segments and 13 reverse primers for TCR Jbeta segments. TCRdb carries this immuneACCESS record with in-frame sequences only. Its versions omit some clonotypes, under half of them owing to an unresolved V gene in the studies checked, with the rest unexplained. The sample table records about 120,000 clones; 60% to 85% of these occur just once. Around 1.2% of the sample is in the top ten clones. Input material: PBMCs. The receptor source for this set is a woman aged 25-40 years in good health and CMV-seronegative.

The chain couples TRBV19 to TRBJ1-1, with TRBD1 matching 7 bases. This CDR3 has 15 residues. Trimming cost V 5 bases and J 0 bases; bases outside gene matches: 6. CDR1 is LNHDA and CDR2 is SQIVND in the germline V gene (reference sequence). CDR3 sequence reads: CASSLGQKMNTEAFF. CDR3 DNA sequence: TGTGCCAGTAGTCTGGGACAGAAGATGAACACTGAAGCTTTCTTT. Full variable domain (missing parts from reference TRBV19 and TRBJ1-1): DGGITQSPKYLFRKEGQNVTLSCEQNLNHDAMYWYRQDPGQGLRLIYYSQIVNDFQKGDIAEGYSVSREKKESFPLTVTSAQKNPTAFYLCASSLGQKMNTEAFFGQGTRLTVV.

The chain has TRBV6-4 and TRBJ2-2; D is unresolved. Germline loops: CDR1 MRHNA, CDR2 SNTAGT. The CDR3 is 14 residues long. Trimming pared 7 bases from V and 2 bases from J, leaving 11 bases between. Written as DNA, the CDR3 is TGTGCCAGCAAACTATCCACTAACACCGGGGAGCTGTTTTTT. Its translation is CASKLSTNTGELFF.

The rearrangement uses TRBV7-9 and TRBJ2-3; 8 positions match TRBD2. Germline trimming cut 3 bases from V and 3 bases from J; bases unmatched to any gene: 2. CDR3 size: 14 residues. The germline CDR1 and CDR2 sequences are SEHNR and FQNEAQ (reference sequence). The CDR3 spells CASSLGLETDTQYF. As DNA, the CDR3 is TGTGCCAGCAGCTTGGGACTAGAAACAGATACGCAGTATTTT.

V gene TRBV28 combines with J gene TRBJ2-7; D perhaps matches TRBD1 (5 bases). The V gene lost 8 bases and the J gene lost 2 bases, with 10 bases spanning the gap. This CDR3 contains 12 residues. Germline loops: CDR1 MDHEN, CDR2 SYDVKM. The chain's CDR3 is CASQRQTYEQYF. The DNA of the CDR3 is TGTGCCAGCCAAAGACAGACCTACGAGCAGTACTTC.

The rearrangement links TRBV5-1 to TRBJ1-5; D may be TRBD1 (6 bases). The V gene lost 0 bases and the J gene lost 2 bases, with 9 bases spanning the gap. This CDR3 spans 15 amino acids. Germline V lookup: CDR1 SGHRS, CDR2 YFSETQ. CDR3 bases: TGCGCCAGCAGCTTGGTGGCAGGGGGCAATCAGCCCCAGCATTTT. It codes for CASSLVAGGNQPQHF.

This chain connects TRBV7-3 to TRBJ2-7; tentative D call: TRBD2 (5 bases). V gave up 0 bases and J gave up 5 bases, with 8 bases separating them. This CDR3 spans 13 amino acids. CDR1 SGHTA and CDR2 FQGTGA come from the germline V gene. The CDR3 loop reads CASSLTPGDEQYF. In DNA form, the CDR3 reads TGTGCCAGCAGCTTAACGCCCGGGGACGAGCAGTACTTC.

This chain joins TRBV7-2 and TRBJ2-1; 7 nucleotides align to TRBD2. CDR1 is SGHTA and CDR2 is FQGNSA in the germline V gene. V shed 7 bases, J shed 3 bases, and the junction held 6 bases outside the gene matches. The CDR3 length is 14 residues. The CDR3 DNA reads TGTGCCAGCAATCGGGAGGAACTCTACAATGAGCAGTTCTTC. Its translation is CASNREELYNEQFF.

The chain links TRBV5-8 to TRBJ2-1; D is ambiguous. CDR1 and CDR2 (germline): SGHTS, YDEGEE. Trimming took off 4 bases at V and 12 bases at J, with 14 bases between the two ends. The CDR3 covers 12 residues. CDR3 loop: CASSPRVSVQFF. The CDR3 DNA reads TGTGCCAGCAGCCCCCGGGTTTCGGTGCAGTTCTTC.

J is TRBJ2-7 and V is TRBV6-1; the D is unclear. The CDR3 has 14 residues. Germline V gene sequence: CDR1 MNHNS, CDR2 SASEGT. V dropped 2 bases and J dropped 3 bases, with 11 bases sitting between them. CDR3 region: CASSEIGDGYEQYF. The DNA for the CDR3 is TGTGCCAGCAGTGAAATCGGAGACGGCTACGAGCAGTACTTC.

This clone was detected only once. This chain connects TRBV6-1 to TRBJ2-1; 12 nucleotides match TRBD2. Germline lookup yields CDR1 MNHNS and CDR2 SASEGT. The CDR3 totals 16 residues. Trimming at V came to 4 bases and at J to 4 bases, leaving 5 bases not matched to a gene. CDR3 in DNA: TGTGCCAGCAGTGTCCTAGCGGGGGGGCTGTACAATGAGCAGTTCTTC. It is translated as CASSVLAGGLYNEQFF.

The CDR3 protein is CAWRAGTGGRANEKLFF. DNA for the CDR3: TGTGCCTGGAGAGCCGGGACAGGGGGCCGGGCTAATGAAAAACTGTTTTTT. The chain is built from TRBV30 and TRBJ1-4; 12 positions match TRBD1. V dropped 3 bases and J dropped 3; count of bases not matched to a gene: 8. The germline gives CDR1 GTSNPN, CDR2 SVGIG (reference sequence). The CDR3 loop spans 17 amino acids.